Below are 24 T cell receptor beta chains sequenced from a single sample in a study of cytomegalovirus exposure and HLA in healthy donors. With 60 Vbeta and 13 Jbeta primers, the PCR was carried out. Using immunoSEQ multiplex PCR, the repertoire was profiled, and TCRdb retains in-frame clones only, with some absent. The data show roughly 230,000 clones, with roughly 91% seen just once and roughly 1.6% held by the top ten. The source material was PBMCs. Every receptor here comes from a girl aged 2 to 9 in good health and CMV-seronegative.

The V call is TRBV18, the J call TRBJ1-2; TRBD1 is a possible D gene (5 bases). Germline loops: CDR1 KGHSH, CDR2 LQKENI. V lost 0 bases and J 3 bases, leaving 8 bases between the germline ends. CDR3 length: 14 residues. Here the CDR3 DNA reads TGTGCCAGCTCACCACCCGGCAGGGACTATGGCTACACCTTC. Protein: CASSPPGRDYGYTF.

Only a few counts were recorded for this clone. CDR3 DNA sequence: TGTGCCAGCAGGATTACTAGCGGTACCTACAATGAGCAGTTCTTC. This gives the protein CASRITSGTYNEQFF. The rearrangement links TRBV28 to TRBJ2-1; 8 nucleotides line up with TRBD2. Germline V CDR1 and CDR2: MDHEN, SYDVKM. The CDR3 length is 15 residues. The J segment lost 2 bases and the V segment lost 6 bases, leaving 6 bases of the junction unmatched.

V gene TRBV4-1 combines with J gene TRBJ1-5, with a possible D match to TRBD1 (5 bases). The V gene's germline CDR1 is MGHRA and CDR2 YSYEKL. Deletions cut 0 bases from V and 6 bases from J, with 12 bases between. This CDR3 region has 15 residues. The CDR3 spells CASSQESGGGQPQHF. The CDR3 bases are TGCGCCAGCAGCCAAGAGTCGGGGGGTGGTCAGCCCCAGCATTTT.

The chain has TRBV29-1 and TRBJ2-3, with 12 positions matching TRBD2. Trimming cost V 5 bases and J 8 bases; bases outside gene matches: 8. Germline loops: CDR1 SQVTM, CDR2 ANQGSEA. CDR3 size: 14 residues. The DNA for the CDR3 is TGCAGCGTTCGGTCTAGCGGGGGGGGCGTTACGCAGTATTTT. Translating it yields CSVRSSGGGVTQYF.

This clone was counted once. This chain uses TRBV28 with TRBJ1-2; TRBD1 agrees at 7 bases. Trimming cost V 3 bases and J 13 bases; bases outside gene matches: 14. CDR3 length: 14 residues. Germline V gene lookup returns CDR1 MDHEN and CDR2 SYDVKM. The DNA for the CDR3 is TGTGCCAGCAGTTTGACAGGGCCGACCGGGGTCTGCACCTTC. Translated: CASSLTGPTGVCTF.

The chain has TRBV10-3 and TRBJ2-2; D call uncertain. Trimming removed 10 bases at V and 7 bases at J, with 16 bases between. Germline V gene lookup returns CDR1 ENHRY and CDR2 SYGVKD. This CDR3 comprises 13 residues. The CDR3 DNA is TGTGCCACCGACTCTCCGGGTGGCGGGGAGCTGTTTTTT. Protein: CATDSPGGGELFF.

Details on this clone: Relative to the germline gene, one junction end is altered; a read error may explain this. The chain employs TRBV7-7 and TRBJ2-1; D is ambiguous. CDR1 and CDR2 from the germline V gene are SSHAT and FNYEAQ (reference sequence). This CDR3 has 13 amino acids. This CDR3 reads CASSLGDYNEQFF. CDR3 nucleotides: TGTGCTAGCAGCTTAGGAGACTACAATGAGCAGTTCTTC.

This chain connects TRBV29-1 to TRBJ1-1; D remains unclear. Germline assignment: CDR1 SQVTM and CDR2 ANQGSEA. The CDR3 is 13 amino acids. Trimming took off 7 bases at V and 8 bases at J, with 20 bases between the two ends. CDR3 in amino acids: CSAGPAPPGEAFF. The DNA of the CDR3 is TGCAGCGCCGGACCCGCCCCGCCGGGAGAAGCTTTCTTT.

This chain links TRBV30 with TRBJ1-2; D is unresolved. The CDR3 spans 11 residues. V lost 2 bases and J lost 4, with 5 bases in between. Germline values: CDR1 GTSNPN, CDR2 SVGIG (reference sequence). The CDR3: CAWSLSYGYTF. The CDR3 bases are TGTGCCTGGAGTCTTTCCTATGGCTACACCTTC.

The gene calls are TRBV27 and TRBJ1-5, with 8 positions matching TRBD1. V shed 9 bases, J shed 4 bases, and the junction held 14 bases outside the gene matches. Per germline, CDR1 MNHEY and CDR2 SMNVEV (reference sequence). This CDR3 comprises 16 residues. Here the CDR3 DNA reads TGTGCCAGTAGACAGGGGCGGATGGGAATGAATCAGCCCCAGCATTTT. Its protein is CASRQGRMGMNQPQHF.

The rearrangement joins TRBV30 to TRBJ1-1, with 11 bases matching TRBD1. This CDR3 region has 15 residues. V lost 0 bases to trimming and J lost 5 bases; unmatched junction nucleotides: 5. From germline, CDR1 is GTSNPN and CDR2 SVGIG (reference sequence). The CDR3 spells CAWSVPDRGLTEAFF. The CDR3 DNA follows: TGTGCCTGGAGTGTACCGGACAGGGGGCTTACTGAAGCTTTCTTT.

This rearrangement joins TRBV14 to TRBJ1-1; D not certain. CDR3 length: 14 residues. The germline V gene has CDR1 SGHDN and CDR2 FVKESK. Trimming left V 0 bases short and J 1 base short, with 6 bases between. CDR3 residues: CASSQDPWNTEAFF. The CDR3, as DNA: TGTGCCAGCAGCCAAGACCCCTGGAACACTGAAGCTTTCTTT.

The V gene is TRBV5-6, the J gene TRBJ2-3; 7 nucleotides agree with TRBD2. There are 16 residues in the CDR3. The V gene end was trimmed by 0 bases and the J gene end by 3 bases; junction bases not matched to a gene: 7. In germline, CDR1 is SGHDT, CDR2 YYEEEE. The CDR3 loop reads CASSLGAGRLTDTQYF. In nucleotides, the CDR3 is TGTGCCAGCAGCTTGGGAGCGGGGCGGCTAACAGATACGCAGTATTTT.

The chain links TRBV7-9 to TRBJ2-1, with 12 nucleotides matching TRBD2. V lost 5 bases and J lost 4; bases outside the gene matches: 3. This CDR3 comprises 15 residues. CDR1 and CDR2 from the germline V gene are SEHNR and FQNEAQ (reference sequence). CDR3 DNA: TGTGCCAGCAGCCCACTAGCGGGGGGTTACAATGAGCAGTTCTTC. Translating gives CASSPLAGGYNEQFF. The whole variable domain, remainder taken from reference TRBV7-9 and TRBJ2-1, is DTGVSQNPRHKITKRGQNVTFRCDPISEHNRLYWYRQTLGQGPEFLTYFQNEAQLEKSRLLSDRFSAERPKGSFSTLEIQRTEQGDSAMYLCASSPLAGGYNEQFFGPGTRLTVL.

As concerns this clone: Other DNA sequences of this sample code for an identical CDR3. V usage is TRBV7-9 and J usage is TRBJ1-1; 7 bases map to TRBD1. The CDR3 contains 13 residues. Trimming at V came to 2 bases and at J to 6 bases, leaving 3 bases not matched to a gene. CDR1 is SEHNR, CDR2 FQNEAQ, per germline (reference sequence). The CDR3 loop reads CASSLRGGAEAFF. The DNA for the CDR3 is TGTGCCAGCAGCTTAAGAGGGGGCGCTGAAGCTTTCTTT. The whole variable domain, remainder taken from reference TRBV7-9 and TRBJ1-1, is DTGVSQNPRHKITKRGQNVTFRCDPISEHNRLYWYRQTLGQGPEFLTYFQNEAQLEKSRLLSDRFSAERPKGSFSTLEIQRTEQGDSAMYLCASSLRGGAEAFFGQGTRLTVV.

This clone was counted a single time. J is TRBJ2-3 and V is TRBV15; no clear D gene. The CDR3 sequence is 17 residues long. The V gene's germline CDR1 is LNHNV and CDR2 YYDKDF (reference sequence). V was shortened by 0 bases and J by 1 base, with 14 bases between the two germline ends. The CDR3 sequence is CATSRDRFQVGTDTQYF. DNA of the CDR3: TGTGCCACCAGCAGAGATAGGTTTCAGGTGGGCACAGATACGCAGTATTTT.

The V gene is TRBV10-2, the J gene TRBJ1-2; possible D gene TRBD1, 6 bases. V was clipped by 6 bases and J by 4 bases, with 15 bases between them. Per the germline V gene, CDR1 is WSHSY and CDR2 is SAAADI. The length of the CDR3 is 14 residues. CDR3 sequence reads: CASSETGTSYGYTF. CDR3 sequence (DNA): TGCGCCAGCAGCGAAACCGGGACAAGCTATGGCTACACCTTC.

The chain carries TRBV11-3 and TRBJ2-1; 9 bases are shared with TRBD2. The V and J ends lost 5 bases and 4 bases, in that order; junction bases with no gene match: 6. CDR1 and CDR2 from the germline V gene are SGHNT and YENEEA. The CDR3 runs to 15 residues. This chain's CDR3 is CASSPRLAEYNEQFF. The DNA for the CDR3 is TGTGCCAGCAGCCCAAGACTAGCGGAGTACAATGAGCAGTTCTTC. Filled out from reference TRBV11-3 and TRBJ2-1, the complete variable domain reads EAGVVQSPRYKIIEKKQPVAFWCNPISGHNTLYWYLQNLGQGPELLIRYENEEAVDDSQLPKDRFSAERLKGVDSTLKIQPAELGDSAVYLCASSPRLAEYNEQFFGPGTRLTVL.

This clone was seen a single time. The gene calls are TRBV7-2 and TRBJ2-7, with 8 bases that match TRBD2. V was clipped by 2 bases and J by 2 bases; unmatched bases: 5. The CDR3 has 15 amino acids. CDR1 SGHTA and CDR2 FQGNSA come from the germline V gene. The CDR3 region is CASSLFAGGTYEQYF. The CDR3 DNA sequence: TGTGCCAGCAGCTTATTTGCGGGAGGAACCTACGAGCAGTACTTC.

The J gene is TRBJ1-5, the V gene TRBV28; weak D call: TRBD1 (5 bases). CDR1 is MDHEN and CDR2 is SYDVKM in the germline V gene. V was shortened by 7 bases and J by 5 bases, with 18 bases between the two germline ends. The CDR3 has 15 residues. The CDR3 DNA reads as TGTGCCAGCACGAATTTTCAGGGTCCCCATCAGCCCCAGCATTTT. It yields the protein CASTNFQGPHQPQHF. Using reference TRBV28 and TRBJ1-5 for the parts outside the CDR3, the full variable domain is DVKVTQSSRYLVKRTGEKVFLECVQDMDHENMFWYRQDPGLGLRLIYFSYDVKMKEKGDIPEGYSVSREKKERFSLILESASTNQTSMYLCASTNFQGPHQPQHFGDGTRLSIL.

This clone was counted a single time. This chain uses TRBV5-1 with TRBJ1-2, with D unclear. Germline CDR1 is SGHRS and CDR2 is YFSETQ. Trimming cost V 4 bases and J 1 base, with 8 bases left between them. The CDR3 contains 13 residues. For the CDR3, the DNA is TGCGCCAGCAGCCCAGCGGGTAACTATGGCTACACCTTC. It yields the protein CASSPAGNYGYTF. The variable domain in full, with the rest retrieved from reference TRBV5-1 and TRBJ1-2, is KAGVTQTPRYLIKTRGQQVTLSCSPISGHRSVSWYQQTPGQGLQFLFEYFSETQRNKGNFPGRFSGRQFSNSRSEMNVSTLELGDSALYLCASSPAGNYGYTFGSGTRLTVV.

This clone occurred a few times. The genes are TRBV9 and TRBJ2-1; 16 bases match TRBD2. V gave up 3 bases and J gave up 3 bases; unmatched junction bases: 6. This CDR3 has 18 amino acids. In germline, CDR1 is SGDLS, CDR2 YYNGEE. The CDR3 region is CASSGGTSGGASYNEQFF. The CDR3 DNA sequence: TGTGCCAGCAGCGGCGGGACTAGCGGGGGGGCCAGCTACAATGAGCAGTTCTTC.

Comment on this clone: A junction boundary mismatches the germline segment, possibly from a read error. The gene calls are TRBV19 and TRBJ2-2; maybe TRBD2 (6 bases). CDR1 and CDR2 (germline): LNHDA, SQIVND (reference sequence). The CDR3 has 14 amino acids. For the CDR3, the DNA is TGTGCCAGTAGTGTAGATAGCGGTTACGGGGAGCTGTTTTTT. The encoded protein is CASSVDSGYGELFF.

The rearrangement links TRBV28 to TRBJ2-1, with 8 bases that match TRBD2. Per the germline V gene, CDR1 is MDHEN and CDR2 is SYDVKM. V was clipped by 1 base and J by 7 bases; unmatched bases: 6. This CDR3 is 15 amino acids long. In DNA, the CDR3 is TGTGCCAGCAGTTTATCGGGCGGGGGGTTGAATGAGCAGTTCTTC. This codes for CASSLSGGGLNEQFF.